The TCR beta chain described here comes from a study of blood T cell repertoires in COVID-19. Unmatched junction bases numbered 13, after V lost 3 bases and J lost 2 bases. This CDR3 spans 20 amino acids. Germline-derived CDR1 and CDR2 are SGHRS and YFSETQ. This clone was detected only a few times. TCRdb keeps only in-frame clones here, not all; method: immunoSEQ multiplex PCR. The table records around 71,000 clones, around 83% of them present only once. This clonotype originated in an older man with acute or convalescent COVID-19. The chain carries TRBV5-1 and TRBJ2-4; 14 bases match TRBD2. Sequenced material: peripheral blood. The CDR3 nucleotides are TGCGCCAGCAGCTGGACCGGGACTAGCGGGAGTTCTGGGACCAAAAACATTCAGTACTTC. This gives the protein CASSWTGTSGSSGTKNIQYF.